This T cell receptor beta chain was profiled in a study of blood T cell dynamics during melanoma immunotherapy. The sample's time point: pre-treatment baseline. This clone was counted once. Its cognate antigen is unknown. Findings and caveats of the study: It remained unknown if the driving T cell clones were melanoma-specific.

Profiled with immunoSEQ multiplex PCR; TCRdb holds only in-frame clones, not every one. The sample has 8,000 or so clones; more than 65% are singletons. Germline CDR1 reads MDHEN; CDR2 reads SYDVKM. This CDR3 spans 14 amino acids. V lost 3 bases to trimming and J lost 4 bases, with 12 bases between them. Sequenced here: blood, sampled from a patient treated with checkpoint blockade. The chain is built from TRBV28 and TRBJ1-1; tentatively, D is TRBD1 (5 bases). The TCR comes from a human donor with melanoma. CDR3 protein: CASSFSGGGTEAFF. The CDR3 DNA follows: TGTGCCAGCAGTTTCTCCGGGGGAGGCACTGAAGCTTTCTTT.